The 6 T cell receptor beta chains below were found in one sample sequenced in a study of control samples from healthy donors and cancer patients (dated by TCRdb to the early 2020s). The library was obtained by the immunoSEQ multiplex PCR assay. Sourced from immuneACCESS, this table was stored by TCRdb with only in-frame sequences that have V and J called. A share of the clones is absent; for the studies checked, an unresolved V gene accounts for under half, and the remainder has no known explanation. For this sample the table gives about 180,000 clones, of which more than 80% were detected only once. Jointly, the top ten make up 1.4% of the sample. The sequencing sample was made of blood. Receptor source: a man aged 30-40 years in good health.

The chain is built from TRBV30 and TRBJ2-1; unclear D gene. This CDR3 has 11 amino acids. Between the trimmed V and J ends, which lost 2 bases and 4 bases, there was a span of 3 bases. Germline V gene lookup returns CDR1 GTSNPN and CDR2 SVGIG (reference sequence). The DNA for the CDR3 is TGTGCCTGGAGTTTTTACAATGAGCAGTTCTTC. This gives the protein CAWSFYNEQFF.

The DNA for the CDR3 is TGTGCCAGCAGTTCTCTCTCTGGGGCCAACGTCCTGACTTTC. This translates into CASSSLSGANVLTF. The chain has TRBV9 and TRBJ2-6; D gene unclear. Germline V gene data show CDR1 as SGDLS and CDR2 as YYNGEE. Trimming pared 5 bases from V and 0 bases from J, leaving 6 bases between. This CDR3 region has 14 residues. The variable domain in full, completed from reference TRBV9 and TRBJ2-6, reads DSGVTQTPKHLITATGQRVTLRCSPRSGDLSVYWYQQSLDQGLQFLIQYYNGEERAKGNILERFSAQQFPDLHSELNLSSLELGDSALYFCASSSLSGANVLTFGAGSRLTVL.

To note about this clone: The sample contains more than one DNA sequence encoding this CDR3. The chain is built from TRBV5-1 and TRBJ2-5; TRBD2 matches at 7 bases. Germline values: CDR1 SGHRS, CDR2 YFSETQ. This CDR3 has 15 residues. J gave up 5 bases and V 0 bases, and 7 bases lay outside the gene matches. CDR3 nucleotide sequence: TGCGCCAGCAGCTTGGGACGTGGGGGGGGTGAGACCCAGTACTTC. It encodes CASSLGRGGGETQYF.

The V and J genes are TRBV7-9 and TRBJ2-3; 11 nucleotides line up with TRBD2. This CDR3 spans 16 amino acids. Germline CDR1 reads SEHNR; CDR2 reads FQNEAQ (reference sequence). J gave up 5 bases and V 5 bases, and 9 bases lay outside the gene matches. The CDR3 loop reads CASSLRLAGPVDTQYF. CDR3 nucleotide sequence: TGTGCCAGCAGCCTTAGACTAGCGGGGCCAGTAGATACGCAGTATTTT.

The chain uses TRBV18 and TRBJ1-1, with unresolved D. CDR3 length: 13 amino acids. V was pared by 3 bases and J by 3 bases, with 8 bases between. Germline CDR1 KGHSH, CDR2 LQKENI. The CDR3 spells CASSPVYDTEAFF. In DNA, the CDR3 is TGTGCCAGCTCACCGGTGTATGACACTGAAGCTTTCTTT.

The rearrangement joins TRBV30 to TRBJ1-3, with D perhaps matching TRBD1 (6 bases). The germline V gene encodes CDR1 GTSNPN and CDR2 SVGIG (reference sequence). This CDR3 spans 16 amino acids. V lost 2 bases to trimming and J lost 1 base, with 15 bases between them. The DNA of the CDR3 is TGTGCCTGGAGTCAGGGTCGGGGGCGGTCTGGAAACACCATATATTTT. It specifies CAWSQGRGRSGNTIYF.